These T cell receptor beta chains were read from a single sample in a study of identifying expanded T cells in peripheral blood. Some clones are missing from TCRdb's copy, which holds only in-frame ones; the method was immunoSEQ multiplex PCR. This table has 95,000 to 100,000 clones, roughly 85% appearing once. The specimen was blood. These receptors were collected from a person between 18 and 75 years old in good health. CDR3s include the opening cysteine and the closing phenylalanine or tryptophan. D genes are given only for firm matches. Clone size appears in some rows only: once, few, many, or a class for an expanded clone.

D: -; size: -; length: 15; J: TRBJ1-6; V: TRBV6-5; DNA: TGTGCCAGCAGTTACCTCCCCCGGGGTAATTCACCCCTCCACTTT; CDR3: CASSYLPRGNSPLHF
D: TRBD2; size: -; length: 14; J: TRBJ2-5; V: TRBV9; DNA: TGTGCCAGCAGCCCTCCCGGGGGGGGAGAGACCCAGTACTTC; CDR3: CASSPPGGGETQYF
D: TRBD1; size: -; length: 15; J: TRBJ2-2; V: TRBV29-1; DNA: TGCAGCGTGGACGGTGGACAGGGGGGCACCGGGGAGCTGTTTTTT; CDR3: CSVDGGQGGTGELFF
D: TRBD2; size: -; length: 15; J: TRBJ2-5; V: TRBV2; DNA: TGTGCCAGCAGGGTGGTACTAGCGACGGGAGAGACCCAGTACTTC; CDR3: CASRVVLATGETQYF
D: -; size: -; length: 14; J: TRBJ2-1; V: TRBV19; DNA: TGTGCCAGTAGTATAGTCGGTGGGGGCAATGAGCAGTTCTTC; CDR3: CASSIVGGGNEQFF
D: TRBD1; size: -; length: 14; J: TRBJ2-7; V: TRBV7-2; DNA: TGTGCCAGCAGCCGACAGGGTATGAGCAACGAGCAGTACTTC; CDR3: CASSRQGMSNEQYF
D: -; size: -; length: 12; J: TRBJ1-1; V: TRBV19; DNA: TGTGCCTCCGTCGACGAGGGCGCTGAAGCTTTCTTT; CDR3: CASVDEGAEAFF
D: -; size: -; length: 13; J: TRBJ2-2; V: TRBV29-1; DNA: TGCAGCGCCGAGAGAGGAACGTCCGGGGAGCTGTTTTTT; CDR3: CSAERGTSGELFF
D: -; size: -; length: 15; J: TRBJ1-4; V: TRBV28; DNA: TGTGCCAGCAACTATCTAGGGGGAACTAATGAAAAACTGTTTTTT; CDR3: CASNYLGGTNEKLFF
D: -; size: -; length: 15; J: TRBJ2-1; V: TRBV7-9; DNA: TGTGCCAGCAGCTTAGGAATGGTCTACCTAAGCGCGCAGTTCTTC; CDR3: CASSLGMVYLSAQFF
D: TRBD1; size: -; length: 13; J: TRBJ1-2; V: TRBV27; DNA: TGTGCCAGCAGCGCGGACAGGGGAGACGGCTACACCTTC; CDR3: CASSADRGDGYTF
D: -; size: -; length: 14; J: TRBJ2-2; V: TRBV2; DNA: TGTGCCAGCAATGTGGAACAGAACACCGGGGAGCTGTTTTTT; CDR3: CASNVEQNTGELFF
D: TRBD2; size: -; length: 13; J: TRBJ2-1; V: TRBV10-3; DNA: TGTGCCTCAGAGCCGGGGGGGCGGTATGAGCAGTTCTTC; CDR3: CASEPGGRYEQFF
D: -; size: few; length: 13; J: TRBJ1-2; V: TRBV30; DNA: TGTGCCTGGAGTGTAGCCCGGGGCTATGGCTACACCTTC; CDR3: CAWSVARGYGYTF
D: -; size: -; length: 15; J: TRBJ2-1; V: TRBV6-5; DNA: TGTGCCAGCAGTTACTGGGGGGTATCCTACAATGAGCAGTTCTTC; CDR3: CASSYWGVSYNEQFF
D: -; size: few; length: 14; J: TRBJ2-5; V: TRBV15; DNA: TGTGCCACCAGCAGAGATAGGGTAGGGAAGACCCAGTACTTC; CDR3: CATSRDRVGKTQYF
D: TRBD1; size: -; length: 17; J: TRBJ1-1; V: TRBV19; DNA: TGTGCCAGTAGTATCGGTAAACAGGGGGGCTCGAACACTGAAGCTTTCTTT; CDR3: CASSIGKQGGSNTEAFF
D: -; size: -; length: 13; J: TRBJ1-2; V: TRBV11-2; DNA: TGTGCCAGCAGCTTTGACCCCTACTATGGCTACACCTTC; CDR3: CASSFDPYYGYTF
D: -; size: -; length: 15; J: TRBJ1-2; V: TRBV7-2; DNA: TGTGCCAGCAGCCCCCGGCAGGCCATCCTTTATGGCTACACCTTC; CDR3: CASSPRQAILYGYTF
D: -; size: -; length: 14; J: TRBJ1-5; V: TRBV7-9; DNA: TGTGCCAGCAGCGGTGGCACCCCGGACAAAAACCAGCATTTT; CDR3: CASSGGTPDKNQHF
D: -; size: once; length: 14; J: TRBJ2-7; V: TRBV23-1; DNA: TGCGCCAGCAGATTTGAACAGCAATTCTACGAGCAGTACTTC; CDR3: CASRFEQQFYEQYF
D: -; size: -; length: 15; J: TRBJ2-6; V: TRBV5-6; DNA: TGTGCCAGCAGCCCCCTGGTGTCCGGCGCCAACGTCCTGACTTTC; CDR3: CASSPLVSGANVLTF
D: TRBD2; size: -; length: 14; J: TRBJ2-2; V: TRBV9; DNA: TGTGCCAGCAGCCCGCGGACTAGCGACGGGGAGCTGTTTTTT; CDR3: CASSPRTSDGELFF
D: TRBD1; size: -; length: 17; J: TRBJ1-2; V: TRBV7-2; DNA: TGTGCCAGCAGCCCCCGCGGCCGGACAGGCCTCAACTATGGCTACACCTTC; CDR3: CASSPRGRTGLNYGYTF
D: -; size: many; length: 14; J: TRBJ2-7; V: TRBV28; DNA: TGTGCCAGCAGCTCTTTGACAGGCCCCTACGAGCAGTACTTC; CDR3: CASSSLTGPYEQYF
D: TRBD1; size: -; length: 14; J: TRBJ1-1; V: TRBV29-1; DNA: TGCAGCGTTGAGAGACAGGGAAAATCCCCTGAAGCTTTCTTT; CDR3: CSVERQGKSPEAFF
D: TRBD1; size: -; length: 15; J: TRBJ2-7; V: TRBV28; DNA: TGTGCCAGCAGCCTTGGACAGGTTTCTACCTACGAGCAGTACTTC; CDR3: CASSLGQVSTYEQYF